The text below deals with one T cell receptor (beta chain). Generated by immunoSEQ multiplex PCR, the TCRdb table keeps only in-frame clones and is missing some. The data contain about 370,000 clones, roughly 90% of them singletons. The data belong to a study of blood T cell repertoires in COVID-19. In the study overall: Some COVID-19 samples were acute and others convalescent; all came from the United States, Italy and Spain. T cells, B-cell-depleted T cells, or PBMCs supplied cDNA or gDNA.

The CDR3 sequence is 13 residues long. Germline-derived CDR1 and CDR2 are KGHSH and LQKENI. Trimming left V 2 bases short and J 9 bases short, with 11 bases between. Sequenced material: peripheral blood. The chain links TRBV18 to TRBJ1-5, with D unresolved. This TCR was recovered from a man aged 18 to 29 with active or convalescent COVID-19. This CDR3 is CASSPEASWPQHF. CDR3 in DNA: TGTGCCAGCTCACCAGAGGCGTCATGGCCCCAGCATTTT. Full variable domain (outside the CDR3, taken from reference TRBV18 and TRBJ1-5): NAGVMQNPRHLVRRRGQEARLRCSPMKGHSHVYWYRQLPEEGLKFMVYLQKENIIDESGMPKERFSAEFPKEGPSILRIQQVVRGDSAAYFCASSPEASWPQHFGDGTRLSIL.